The present TCR beta chain was sequenced within a study of vaccination and CD4 T cells after COVID-19. The overall study: Between diagnosis and the drawing of post-COVID samples lay a median roughly 91 days (range 35 to 161). Researchers treated cells with overlapping spike peptides taken from SARS-CoV-2, HCoV-NL63, HCoV-OC43 and HCoV-229E.

Study-wide findings and caveats: Among reactive clones from convalescent patients, a median approximately 86% appeared only post-vaccination.

The Oncomine TCR Beta short-read assay was applied to DNA of cultured CD4+ T cells. TCRdb re-derived calls from the PCR reads in MiXCR, one entry per CDR3 protein. This sample has tens of thousands of distinct CDR3 sequences, with approximately 30% found just once. For this clonotype: As yet, its antigen is unknown.

V was clipped by 0 bases and J by 6 bases, with 9 bases between them. The CDR3 is 13 residues long. The V gene's germline CDR1 is SGHVS and CDR2 FNYEAQ. Time point reported: late sampling 161 to 241 days after vaccination in three convalescent patients. The treatment denotes: approximately nine-day PBMC culture with coronavirus spike peptide pools or control peptides (ViraFEST assay). PCR positivity was dated March to December 2020, before US Alpha, Beta and Delta variants. The chain is built from TRBV7-6 and TRBJ2-7; D not certain. The sequence came from a human donor who had recovered from COVID-19. This material consisted of CD4+ T cells from blood, cultured in vitro, taken about 7 months after SARS-CoV-2 vaccination. The CDR3 protein is CASSLALRAEQYF. The CDR3, as DNA: TGTGCCAGCAGCTTAGCATTACGGGCCGAGCAGTACTTC. Using reference TRBV7-6 and TRBJ2-7 for the parts outside the CDR3, the full variable domain is GAGVSQSPRYKVTKRGQDVALRCDPISGHVSLYWYRQALGQGPEFLTYFNYEAQQDKSGLPNDRFSAERPEGSISTLTIQRTEQRDSAMYRCASSLALRAEQYFGPGTRLTVT.